The next 20 T cell receptor beta chains were all read from a single sample in a study of OX40 agonist ivuxolimab in advanced cancers. TCRdb's table, derived via immunoSEQ multiplex PCR, lists solely in-frame clones and lacks some. The top ten hold over 3% of the sample, which has 65,000 to 100,000 clones, roughly 84% seen once. The material sequenced was CD4+ or CD8+ T cells sorted from blood, taken in a trial of the OX40 agonist ivuxolimab. These receptors originate from an adult with an advanced solid tumor such as melanoma, head and neck, liver or kidney cancer.

The chain combines TRBV6-5 with TRBJ2-3; 12 bases agree with TRBD2. With 6 bases clipped from V and 3 bases from J, the junction kept 4 bases outside the gene matches. The CDR3 length is 15 residues. Germline CDR1 reads MNHEY; CDR2 reads SVGAGI. The CDR3: CASRETSGRTDTQYF. Written as DNA, the CDR3 is TGTGCCAGCAGGGAGACTAGCGGGAGAACAGATACGCAGTATTTT.

This clone was picked up one time. The chain carries TRBV11-3 and TRBJ2-1; TRBD2 agrees at 7 bases. CDR1 and CDR2 (germline): SGHNT, YENEEA. The V and J ends lost 6 bases and 7 bases, in that order; junction bases with no gene match: 15. The CDR3 is made up of 16 amino acids. CDR3 loop: CASSHGGEGLLNEQFF. Written as DNA, the CDR3 is TGTGCCAGCAGTCATGGAGGGGAGGGGCTTCTTAATGAGCAGTTCTTC. The full variable domain, with the rest looked up from reference TRBV11-3 and TRBJ2-1, is EAGVVQSPRYKIIEKKQPVAFWCNPISGHNTLYWYLQNLGQGPELLIRYENEEAVDDSQLPKDRFSAERLKGVDSTLKIQPAELGDSAVYLCASSHGGEGLLNEQFFGPGTRLTVL.

The chain recombines TRBV19 with TRBJ1-5; D remains ambiguous. V lost 4 bases and J lost 7, with 8 bases in between. CDR3 length: 12 amino acids. Germline V gives CDR1 LNHDA, CDR2 SQIVND (reference sequence). CDR3 residues: CASSTVVQPQHF. CDR3 nucleotides: TGTGCCAGTAGTACCGTGGTCCAGCCCCAGCATTTT. The variable domain in full, completed from reference TRBV19 and TRBJ1-5, reads DGGITQSPKYLFRKEGQNVTLSCEQNLNHDAMYWYRQDPGQGLRLIYYSQIVNDFQKGDIAEGYSVSREKKESFPLTVTSAQKNPTAFYLCASSTVVQPQHFGDGTRLSIL.

The V gene is TRBV7-6, the J gene TRBJ1-3; D gene ambiguous. The V gene's germline CDR1 is SGHVS and CDR2 FNYEAQ. CDR3 length equals 12 residues. V lost 2 bases, J lost 4 bases, and 3 bases lay in between. CDR3 amino acids: CASSLTGNTIYF. The CDR3 DNA reads TGTGCCAGCAGCTTAACAGGAAACACCATATATTTT.

V is TRBV7-2 and J is TRBJ2-2; D not certain. The CDR3 extends over 13 amino acids. V was pared by 1 base and J by 8 bases, with 8 bases between. Per the germline V gene, CDR1 is SGHTA and CDR2 is FQGNSA. The CDR3 sequence: CASSLGSRGELFF. CDR3 nucleotides: TGTGCCAGCAGCTTAGGGTCCAGGGGGGAGCTGTTTTTT. The whole variable domain, remainder taken from reference TRBV7-2 and TRBJ2-2, is GAGVSQSPSNKVTEKGKDVELRCDPISGHTALYWYRQSLGQGLEFLIYFQGNSAPDKSGLPSDRFSAERTGGSVSTLTIQRTQQEDSAVYLCASSLGSRGELFFGEGSRLTVL.

This sequence joins TRBV11-2 and TRBJ1-1; a possible D gene is TRBD1 (5 bases). The ends were cut back, 1 base at V and 8 bases at J, with 14 bases in the middle. The CDR3 is 14 amino acids. The germline V gene has CDR1 SGHAT and CDR2 FQNNGV. CDR3 nucleotides: TGTGCCAGCAGCTTAGTGTCACGGGACCAAGAAGCTTTCTTT. As protein: CASSLVSRDQEAFF.

The count of this clone is one. The V gene is TRBV11-3, the J gene TRBJ2-5; 8 bases agree with TRBD2. The tail of the sequence fits TRBJ2-7 better, so the J call may be wrong. Germline CDR1 and CDR2: SGHNT and YENEEA. This CDR3 has 13 amino acids. The CDR3 bases are TGTGCCAGCAGCACCGGGACTAGCTACGAGCAGTACTTC. Protein: CASSTGTSYEQYF.

The V call is TRBV9, the J call TRBJ1-5; tentatively, D is TRBD1 (5 bases). CDR1 and CDR2 from the germline V gene are SGDLS and YYNGEE. The CDR3 contains 15 residues. V was trimmed by 2 bases and J by 6 bases, leaving 15 bases between them. In DNA, the CDR3 is TGTGCCAGCAGCGTTGGGGTGGGGGGAGCTCAGCCCCAGCATTTT. It yields the protein CASSVGVGGAQPQHF.

The chain is built from TRBV9 and TRBJ2-1; D uncertain. The length of the CDR3 is 13 residues. V lost 0 bases and J 8 bases, leaving 9 bases between the germline ends. Germline CDR1 and CDR2: SGDLS and YYNGEE. This CDR3 is CASSVVSGDEQFF. CDR3 bases: TGTGCCAGCAGCGTAGTTTCCGGCGATGAGCAGTTCTTC.

V gene TRBV19 combines with J gene TRBJ2-7; maybe TRBD1 (5 bases). The germline CDR1 and CDR2 sequences are LNHDA and SQIVND (reference sequence). The length of the CDR3 is 17 residues. Trimming cost V 3 bases and J 3 bases, with 21 bases left between them. CDR3 loop: CASSISSFWGSNYEQYF. CDR3 DNA sequence: TGTGCCAGTAGTATTTCCTCCTTCTGGGGCTCCAACTACGAGCAGTACTTC. Looking up the rest from reference TRBV19 and TRBJ2-7 gives the full variable domain: DGGITQSPKYLFRKEGQNVTLSCEQNLNHDAMYWYRQDPGQGLRLIYYSQIVNDFQKGDIAEGYSVSREKKESFPLTVTSAQKNPTAFYLCASSISSFWGSNYEQYFGPGTRLTVT.

CDR3 DNA sequence: TGTGCCAGCAGCAAATGGCCCGGGCTGATTGAGCAGTTCTTC. It codes for CASSKWPGLIEQFF. J is TRBJ2-1 and V is TRBV21-1. TRBV21-1 is a documented pseudogene. The CDR3 runs to 14 residues.

The chain has TRBV18 and TRBJ2-3; TRBD1 matches 7 bases. This CDR3 has 14 amino acids. Germline V CDR1 and CDR2: KGHSH, LQKENI. J gave up 1 base and V 3 bases, and 1 base lay outside the gene matches. The CDR3 DNA sequence: TGTGCCAGCTCACCCGACAGGGGCACAGATACGCAGTATTTT. The encoded protein is CASSPDRGTDTQYF.

This chain uses TRBV11-2 with TRBJ2-1; 10 bases match TRBD2. Germline loops: CDR1 SGHAT, CDR2 FQNNGV. After removal of 5 bases from V and 6 bases from J, the junction contained 16 bases not matched to a gene. The CDR3 loop spans 18 amino acids. The CDR3 DNA sequence: TGTGCCAGCAGCCACGGGGGCAATATAGCGGGAGGATCCAATGAGCAGTTCTTC. Amino acid sequence: CASSHGGNIAGGSNEQFF.

V gene TRBV18 combines with J gene TRBJ2-7; 14 positions agree with TRBD2. Per the germline V gene, CDR1 is KGHSH and CDR2 is LQKENI. The CDR3 sequence is 17 residues long. The V gene end was trimmed by 3 bases and the J gene end by 5 bases; junction bases not matched to a gene: 9. The DNA for the CDR3 is TGTGCCAGCTCACCCACGCGACTGACTAGCGGGAGGGACGAGCAGTACTTC. This gives the protein CASSPTRLTSGRDEQYF. The entire variable domain, with the rest obtained from reference TRBV18 and TRBJ2-7, is as follows: NAGVMQNPRHLVRRRGQEARLRCSPMKGHSHVYWYRQLPEEGLKFMVYLQKENIIDESGMPKERFSAEFPKEGPSILRIQQVVRGDSAAYFCASSPTRLTSGRDEQYFGPGTRLTVT.

This chain joins TRBV13 and TRBJ2-7; TRBD1 aligns across 9 bases. The CDR3 runs 16 residues. Germline CDR1 PRHDT, CDR2 FYEKMQ (reference sequence). With V trimmed by 5 bases and J by 4 bases, 12 bases remained unmatched. CDR3 sequence: CASSSVTGQGQYEQYF. The CDR3 DNA reads TGTGCCAGCAGCAGTGTTACGGGACAGGGACAATACGAGCAGTACTTC. The full variable domain, with the rest looked up from reference TRBV13 and TRBJ2-7, is AAGVIQSPRHLIKEKRETATLKCYPIPRHDTVYWYQQGPGQDPQFLISFYEKMQSDKGSIPDRFSAQQFSDYHSELNMSSLELGDSALYFCASSSVTGQGQYEQYFGPGTRLTVT.

The chain carries TRBV27 and TRBJ2-7; 8 bases map to TRBD2. Germline lookup yields CDR1 MNHEY and CDR2 SMNVEV (reference sequence). Unmatched junction bases numbered 8, after V lost 4 bases and J lost 3 bases. This CDR3 spans 15 amino acids. The CDR3 nucleotides read TGTGCCAGCAGTTGGGACGGGAGGGCCGACTACGAGCAGTACTTC. Protein sequence: CASSWDGRADYEQYF.

J is TRBJ2-7 and V is TRBV14; TRBD1 is a possible D gene (6 bases). The V gene's germline CDR1 is SGHDN and CDR2 FVKESK. The CDR3 sequence is 14 residues long. Deletions cut 5 bases from V and 1 base from J, with 12 bases between. The CDR3 loop reads CASSKDSTSYEQYF. CDR3 DNA: TGTGCCAGCAGCAAGGACAGTACTTCCTACGAGCAGTACTTC.

This sequence joins TRBV28 and TRBJ1-5; D ambiguous. The CDR3 has 12 amino acids. Looked up from germline, CDR1 is MDHEN and CDR2 is SYDVKM. V gave up 8 bases and J gave up 8 bases, with 13 bases separating them. The CDR3 loop is CASVSAAEPQHF. The CDR3 coding sequence is TGTGCCAGCGTCTCTGCAGCGGAGCCCCAGCATTTT.

The sample holds a few counts of this clone. The gene calls are TRBV4-3 and TRBJ2-4; 7 positions match TRBD2. V gave up 0 bases and J gave up 6 bases; unmatched junction bases: 8. The germline CDR1 and CDR2 sequences are LGHNA and YSLEER. The length of the CDR3 is 16 residues. CDR3 sequence: CASSQESQGLLNIQYF. CDR3 in DNA: TGCGCCAGCAGCCAAGAAAGCCAGGGACTACTAAACATTCAGTACTTC.

This clone came up a few times. The chain uses TRBV25-1 and TRBJ2-7; D might be TRBD2 (6 bases). Per germline, CDR1 MGHDK and CDR2 SYGVNS. This CDR3 has 14 residues. Trimming stripped 4 bases from V and 4 bases from J, with 14 bases between. CDR3 loop: CASSGDLFPYEQYF. The CDR3 DNA reads TGTGCCAGCAGTGGGGACTTGTTCCCGTACGAGCAGTACTTC.